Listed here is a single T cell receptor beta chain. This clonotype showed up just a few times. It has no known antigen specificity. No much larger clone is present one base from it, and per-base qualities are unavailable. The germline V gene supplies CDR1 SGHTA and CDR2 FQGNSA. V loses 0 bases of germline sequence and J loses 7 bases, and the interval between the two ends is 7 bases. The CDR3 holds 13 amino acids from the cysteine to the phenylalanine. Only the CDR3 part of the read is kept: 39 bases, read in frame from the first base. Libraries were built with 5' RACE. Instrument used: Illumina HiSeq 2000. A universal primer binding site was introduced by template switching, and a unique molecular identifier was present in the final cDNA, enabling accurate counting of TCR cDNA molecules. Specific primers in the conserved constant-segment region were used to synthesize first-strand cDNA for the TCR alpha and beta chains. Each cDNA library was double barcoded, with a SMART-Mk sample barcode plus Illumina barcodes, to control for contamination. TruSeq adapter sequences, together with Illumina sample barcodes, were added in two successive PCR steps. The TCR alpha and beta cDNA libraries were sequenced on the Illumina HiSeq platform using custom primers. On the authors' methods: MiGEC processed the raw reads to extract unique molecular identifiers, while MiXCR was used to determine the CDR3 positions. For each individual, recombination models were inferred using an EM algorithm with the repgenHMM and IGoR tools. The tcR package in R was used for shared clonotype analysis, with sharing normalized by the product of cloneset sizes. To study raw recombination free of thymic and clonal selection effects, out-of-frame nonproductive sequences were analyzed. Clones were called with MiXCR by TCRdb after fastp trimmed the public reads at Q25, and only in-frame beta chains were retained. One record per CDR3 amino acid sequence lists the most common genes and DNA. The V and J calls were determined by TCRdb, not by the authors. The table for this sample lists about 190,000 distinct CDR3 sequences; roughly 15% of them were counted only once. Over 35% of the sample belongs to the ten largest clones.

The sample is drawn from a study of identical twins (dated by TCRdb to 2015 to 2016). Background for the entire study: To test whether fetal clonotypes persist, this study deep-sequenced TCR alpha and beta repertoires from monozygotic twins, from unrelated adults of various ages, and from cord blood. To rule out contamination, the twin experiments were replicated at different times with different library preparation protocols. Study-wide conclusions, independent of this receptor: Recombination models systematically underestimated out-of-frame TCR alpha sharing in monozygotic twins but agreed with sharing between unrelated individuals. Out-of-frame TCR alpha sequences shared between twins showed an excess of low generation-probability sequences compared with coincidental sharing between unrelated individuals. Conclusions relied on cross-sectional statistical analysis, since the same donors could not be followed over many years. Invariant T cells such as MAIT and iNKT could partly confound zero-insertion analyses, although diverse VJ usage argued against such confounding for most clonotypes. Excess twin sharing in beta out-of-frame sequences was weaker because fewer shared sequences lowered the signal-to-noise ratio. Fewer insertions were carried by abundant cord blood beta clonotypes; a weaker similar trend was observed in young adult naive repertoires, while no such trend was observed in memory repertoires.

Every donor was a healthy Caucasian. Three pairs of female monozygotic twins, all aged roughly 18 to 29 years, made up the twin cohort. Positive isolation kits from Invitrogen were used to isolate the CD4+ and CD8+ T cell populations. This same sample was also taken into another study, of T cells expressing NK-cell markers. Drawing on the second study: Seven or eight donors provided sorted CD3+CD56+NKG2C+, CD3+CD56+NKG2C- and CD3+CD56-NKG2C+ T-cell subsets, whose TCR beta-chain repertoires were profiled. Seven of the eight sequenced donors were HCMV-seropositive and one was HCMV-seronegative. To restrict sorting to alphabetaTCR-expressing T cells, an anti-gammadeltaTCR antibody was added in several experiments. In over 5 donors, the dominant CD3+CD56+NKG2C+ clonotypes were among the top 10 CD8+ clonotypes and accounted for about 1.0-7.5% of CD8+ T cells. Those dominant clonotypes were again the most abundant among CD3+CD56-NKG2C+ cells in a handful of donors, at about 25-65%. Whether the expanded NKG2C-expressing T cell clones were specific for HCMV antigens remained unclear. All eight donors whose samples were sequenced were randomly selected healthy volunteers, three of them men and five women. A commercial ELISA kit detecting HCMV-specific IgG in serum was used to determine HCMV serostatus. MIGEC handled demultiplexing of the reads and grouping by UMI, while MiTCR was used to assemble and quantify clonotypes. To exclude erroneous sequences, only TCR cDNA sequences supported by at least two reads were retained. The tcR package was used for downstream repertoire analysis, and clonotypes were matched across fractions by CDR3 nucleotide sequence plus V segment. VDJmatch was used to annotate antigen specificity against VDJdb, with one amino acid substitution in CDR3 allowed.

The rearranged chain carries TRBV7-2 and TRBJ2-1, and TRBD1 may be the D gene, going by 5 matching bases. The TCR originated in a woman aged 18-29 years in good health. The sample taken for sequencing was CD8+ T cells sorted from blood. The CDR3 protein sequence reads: CASSLAQGNEQFF. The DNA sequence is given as TGTGCCAGCAGCTTAGCCCAGGGAAATGAGCAGTTCTTC.